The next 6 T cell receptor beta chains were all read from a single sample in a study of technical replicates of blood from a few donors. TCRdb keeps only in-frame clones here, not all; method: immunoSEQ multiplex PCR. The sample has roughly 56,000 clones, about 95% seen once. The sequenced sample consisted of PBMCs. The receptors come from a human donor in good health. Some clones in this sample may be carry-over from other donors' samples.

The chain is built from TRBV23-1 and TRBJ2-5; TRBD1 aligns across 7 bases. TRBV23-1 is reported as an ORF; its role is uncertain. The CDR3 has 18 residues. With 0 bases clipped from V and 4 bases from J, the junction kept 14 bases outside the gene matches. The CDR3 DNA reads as TGCGCCAGCAGTCAATCCACAAGATTCGACAGGGTGGGAGAGACCCAGTACTTC. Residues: CASSQSTRFDRVGETQYF.

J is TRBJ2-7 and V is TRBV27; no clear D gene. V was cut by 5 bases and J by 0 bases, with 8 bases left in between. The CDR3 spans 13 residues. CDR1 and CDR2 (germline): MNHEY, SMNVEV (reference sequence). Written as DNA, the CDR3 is TGTGCCAGCAGTAGCAGGAACTCCTACGAGCAGTACTTC. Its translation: CASSSRNSYEQYF.

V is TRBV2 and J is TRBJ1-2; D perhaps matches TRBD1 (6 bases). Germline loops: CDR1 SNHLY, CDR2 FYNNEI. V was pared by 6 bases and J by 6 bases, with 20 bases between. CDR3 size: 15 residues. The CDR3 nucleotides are TGTGCCAGCAGCCAGGACAGACCTCGAGAGGATGGCTACACCTTC. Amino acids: CASSQDRPREDGYTF.

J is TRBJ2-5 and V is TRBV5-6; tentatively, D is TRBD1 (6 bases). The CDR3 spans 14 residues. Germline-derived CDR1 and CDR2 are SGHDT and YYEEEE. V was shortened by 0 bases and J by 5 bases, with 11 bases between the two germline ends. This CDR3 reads CASSLAGQQETQYF. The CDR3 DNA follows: TGTGCCAGCAGCTTGGCCGGACAGCAGGAGACCCAGTACTTC.

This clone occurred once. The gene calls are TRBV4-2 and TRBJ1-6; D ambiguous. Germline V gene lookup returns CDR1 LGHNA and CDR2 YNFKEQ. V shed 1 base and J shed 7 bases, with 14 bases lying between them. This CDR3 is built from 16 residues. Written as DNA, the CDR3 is TGTGCCAGCAGCCAAGGAGGCGTCAACCGGAATTCACCCCTCCACTTT. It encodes CASSQGGVNRNSPLHF.

CDR3 region: CAISVQGDITDTQYF. The DNA of the CDR3 is TGTGCCATCAGTGTACAGGGGGACATCACAGATACGCAGTATTTT. The chain employs TRBV10-3 and TRBJ2-3; 8 bases are shared with TRBD1. The V segment lost 4 bases and the J segment 2 bases; nucleotides outside the gene matches: 5. The CDR3 spans 15 residues. Germline CDR1 and CDR2: ENHRY and SYGVKD.